This T cell receptor beta chain was profiled in a study of blood T cell repertoires in COVID-19. Study-level information: COVID-19 samples from acute and convalescent phases originated in the United States, Italy and Spain. PBMCs, B-cell-depleted T cells, or T cells provided the cDNA or gDNA that made up the material.

In the study's own analysis: Reference gene primer amplification in the assay estimated nucleated cell counts. The data were produced by immunoSEQ multiplex PCR, yet TCRdb's version contains in-frame clones alone and is incomplete. From that table come the V and J calls and clone size; the DNA was used to work out D and trimming. The table includes 200,000 to 250,000 clones, 80% to 90% detected once. This CDR3 is 18 amino acids long. Germline V gene data show CDR1 as MDHEN and CDR2 as SYDVKM. V was pared by 5 bases and J by 1 base, with 23 bases between. The receptor was derived from a woman aged 45-65 years with active or convalescent COVID-19. The sequenced sample was peripheral blood. The J gene is TRBJ2-5, the V gene TRBV28; a weak D match, TRBD2 (7 bases). CDR3 sequence: CASSPGGSGGRSQETQYF. The CDR3 DNA reads as TGTGCCAGCAGTCCCGGGGGGTCCGGGGGGCGCAGCCAAGAGACCCAGTACTTC.